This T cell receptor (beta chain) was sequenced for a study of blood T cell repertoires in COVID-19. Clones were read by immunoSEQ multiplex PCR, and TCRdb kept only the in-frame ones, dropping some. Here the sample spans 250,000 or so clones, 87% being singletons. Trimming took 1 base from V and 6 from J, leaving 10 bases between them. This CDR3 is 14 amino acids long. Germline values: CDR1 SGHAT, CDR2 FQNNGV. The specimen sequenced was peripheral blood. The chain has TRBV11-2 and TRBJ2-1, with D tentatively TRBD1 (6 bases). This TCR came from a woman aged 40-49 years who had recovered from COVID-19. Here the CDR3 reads CASSLVAGVNEQFF. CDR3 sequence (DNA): TGTGCCAGCAGCTTAGTTGCAGGGGTCAATGAGCAGTTCTTC.